Listed below are T cell receptor beta chains from one sample, sequenced in a study of type 1 and type 2 diabetes patients. TCRdb independently ran MiXCR on the multiplex PCR reads; one entry per CDR3 protein. The profile shows 250,000 or so distinct CDR3 sequences, around 50% of them singletons. Specimen: peripheral blood mononuclear cells (PBMCs). These receptors came from a man aged 18 to 35 with type 2 diabetes. CDR3s include the opening cysteine and the closing phenylalanine or tryptophan. D genes are given only for firm matches. A clone size is listed for some rows: how often the clone was seen (once, few, many), or a class if it is expanded.

D	size	V	J	DNA	CDR3
.	.	TRBV7-3	TRBJ1-2	TGTGCCAGCAGCAGGACGGAACTCTATGGCTACACCTTC	CASSRTELYGYTF
.	few	TRBV30	TRBJ1-5	TGTGCCTGGAGTGGCGGAAGCAATCAGCCCCAGCATTTT	CAWSGGSNQPQHF
.	.	TRBV20-1	TRBJ2-2	TGCAGTGCTGAGGCGGATGGGTATACCGGGGAGCTGTTTTTT	CSAEADGYTGELFF
.	many	TRBV15	TRBJ2-7	TGTGCCACCAGCAGGGAGGGAGTCAGCTACGAGCAGTACTTC	CATSREGVSYEQYF
TRBD2	many	TRBV19	TRBJ2-7	TGTGCCAGTAGTATTTGGGAACTAGCGGGAGGGCACGAGCAGTACTTC	CASSIWELAGGHEQYF
.	few	TRBV12-3/TRBV12-4	TRBJ2-7	TGTGCCAGCAGCCGAAGAACCTACGAGCAGTACTTC	CASSRRTYEQYF
TRBD2	.	TRBV28	TRBJ2-1	TGTGCCAGCAGTTTGGTCGTACTAGCGGGGCCATACAATGAGCAGTTCTTC	CASSLVVLAGPYNEQFF
.	.	TRBV5-1	TRBJ1-2	TGCGCCAGCAGCTTGGCCGCAGGGGCGAGTCATGGCTACACCTTC	CASSLAAGASHGYTF
.	many	TRBV15	TRBJ1-2	TGTGCCACCAGCAGAGGAGGAGAGACCAACTATGGCTACACCTTC	CATSRGGETNYGYTF
.	.	TRBV19	TRBJ2-3	TGTGCCAGTAGTATAACGCCCCTCTCTAGCACAGATACGCAGTATTTT	CASSITPLSSTDTQYF
.	.	TRBV10-2	TRBJ2-7	TGCGCCAGCAGTTGGCTGGGGGGCAGAGCGGAAGAGCAGTACTTC	CASSWLGGRAEEQYF
.	.	TRBV2	TRBJ2-7	TGTGCCACTACAGGACCCTCCTACGAGCAGTACTTC	CATTGPSYEQYF
TRBD1	.	TRBV28	TRBJ1-1	TGTGCCAGCAGTTCGACAGGGTGGGGCACTGAAGCTTTCTTT	CASSSTGWGTEAFF
.	.	TRBV20-1	TRBJ2-7	TGCAGTGCTATTGGAACGGTAGGCGATTACGAGCAGTACTTC	CSAIGTVGDYEQYF
.	.	TRBV6-6	TRBJ2-7	TGTGCCAGTACCTCGCCGGGGAACTCCTACGAGCAGTACTTC	CASTSPGNSYEQYF
TRBD1	few	TRBV10-3	TRBJ2-5	TGTGCCATCAATGAAGAAAGGGGGCGAGAGACCCAGTACTTC	CAINEERGRETQYF
TRBD1	many	TRBV15	TRBJ2-7	TGTGCCACCAGCTTAACAGGGGGGACTTACGAGCAGTACTTC	CATSLTGGTYEQYF
.	few	TRBV5-1	TRBJ2-3	TGCGCCAGCAGCTTGGTACGGTCGAGACCGCAGTATTTT	CASSLVRSRPQYF
TRBD2	.	TRBV12-3/TRBV12-4	TRBJ2-1	TGTGCCAGCAGTCCAAGGACTAGTCATGGTAATGAGCAGTTCTTC	CASSPRTSHGNEQFF
.	.	TRBV19	TRBJ1-4	TGTGCCAGAAGAGGCTTTGGTAATGAAAAACTGTTTTTT	CARRGFGNEKLFF
.	few	TRBV12-3/TRBV12-4	TRBJ2-6	TGTGCCAGCAGTTTATTTAGGGTGTCCGGGGCCAACGTCCTGACTTTC	CASSLFRVSGANVLTF
.	.	TRBV27	TRBJ2-7	TGTGCCAGCAGTGCCAGGGGTGACGAGCAGTACTTC	CASSARGDEQYF
TRBD1	few	TRBV19	TRBJ2-7	TGTGCCAGTAGTATCGCAGGGGGCTACGAGCAGTACTTC	CASSIAGGYEQYF
.	.	TRBV9	TRBJ2-7	TGTGCCACCAGCAGAGATCGGAGCAGAGAGCAGTACTTC	CATSRDRSREQYF
.	few	TRBV10-1	TRBJ2-7	TGCGCCAGCAGTGTTTTGACAGACGAGCAGTACTTC	CASSVLTDEQYF
.	.	TRBV6-6	TRBJ2-1	TGTGCCAGCAGTCCCGACACCGCGTACAATGAGCAGTTCTTC	CASSPDTAYNEQFF
TRBD2	.	TRBV7-7	TRBJ2-7	TGTGCTAGCAGCCTCCCCCCGCGGCCTTTAGCGGGAGAATCCTACGAGCAGTACTTC	CASSLPPRPLAGESYEQYF
TRBD1	.	TRBV7-2	TRBJ2-7	TGTGCCAGCAGCTCCACAGCGACGACAGGGAACAATCACGAGCAGTACTTC	CASSSTATTGNNHEQYF
TRBD1	.	TRBV4-3	TRBJ2-2	TGCGCCAGCAGCCAAGACCACTCGAGACAGGGGGCTGGGGAGCTGTTTTTT	CASSQDHSRQGAGELFF
.	.	TRBV5-4	TRBJ1-5	TGTGCCAGCAGCTCTGGGGTTACGGGAAGCAATCAGCCCCAGCATTTT	CASSSGVTGSNQPQHF
TRBD2	.	TRBV25-1	TRBJ2-2	TGTGCCAGCAGTTCGGGACTAGCGGAGAACACCGGGGAGCTGCTTTTT	CASSSGLAENTGELLF
.	.	TRBV9	TRBJ2-5	TGTGCCAGCAGCGTAGCCAGTAGTCTCGGCGAGACCCAGTACTTC	CASSVASSLGETQYF
.	.	TRBV6-5	TRBJ2-7	TGTGCCAGCAGTTCAGGGACGGTCATACATGAGCAGTACTTC	CASSSGTVIHEQYF
.	few	TRBV10-2	TRBJ1-6	TGCGCCAGCAGTGACAGGGATTCACCCCTCCACTTT	CASSDRDSPLHF
.	.	TRBV5-1	TRBJ1-2	TGCGCCAGCAGCTTGATGAACGGGGATGGCTACACCTTC	CASSLMNGDGYTF
.	.	TRBV19	TRBJ2-7	TGTGCCAGTAGCCTACAGGGACTTAGTACCTACGAGCAGTACTTC	CASSLQGLSTYEQYF